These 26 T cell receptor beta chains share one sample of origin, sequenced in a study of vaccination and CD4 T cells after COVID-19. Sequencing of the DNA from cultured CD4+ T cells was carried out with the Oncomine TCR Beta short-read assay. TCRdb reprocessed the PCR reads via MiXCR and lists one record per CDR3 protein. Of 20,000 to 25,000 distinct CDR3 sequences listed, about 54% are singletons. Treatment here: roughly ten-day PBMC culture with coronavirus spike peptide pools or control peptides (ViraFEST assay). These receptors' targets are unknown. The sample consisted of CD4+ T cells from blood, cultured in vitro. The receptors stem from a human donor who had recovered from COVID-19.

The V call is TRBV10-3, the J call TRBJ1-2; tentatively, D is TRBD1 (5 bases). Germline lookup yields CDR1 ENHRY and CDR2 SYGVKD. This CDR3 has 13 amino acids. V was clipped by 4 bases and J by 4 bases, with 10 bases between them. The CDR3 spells CAISAGSLYGYTF. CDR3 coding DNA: TGTGCCATCAGTGCAGGGTCGCTCTATGGCTACACCTTC.

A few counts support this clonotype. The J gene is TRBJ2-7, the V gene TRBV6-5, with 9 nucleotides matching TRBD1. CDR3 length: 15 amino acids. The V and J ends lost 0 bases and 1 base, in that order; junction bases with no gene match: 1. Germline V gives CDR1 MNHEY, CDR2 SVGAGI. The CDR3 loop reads CASSYSGQGSYEQYF. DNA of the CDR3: TGTGCCAGCAGTTACTCAGGACAGGGGTCCTACGAGCAGTACTTC.

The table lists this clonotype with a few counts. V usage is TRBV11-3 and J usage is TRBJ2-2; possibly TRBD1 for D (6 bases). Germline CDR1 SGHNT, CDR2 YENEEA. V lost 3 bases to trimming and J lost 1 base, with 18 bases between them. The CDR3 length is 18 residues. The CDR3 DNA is TGTGCCAGCAGCTTTGGCGTATGGGGGCAAAGGAACACCGGGGAGCTGTTTTTT. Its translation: CASSFGVWGQRNTGELFF.

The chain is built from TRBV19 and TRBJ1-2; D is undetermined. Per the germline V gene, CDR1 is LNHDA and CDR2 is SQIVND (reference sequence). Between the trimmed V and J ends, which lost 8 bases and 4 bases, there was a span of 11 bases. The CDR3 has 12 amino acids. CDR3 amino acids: CASGPLGYGYTF. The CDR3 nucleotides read TGTGCCAGTGGACCGCTTGGCTATGGCTACACCTTC.

The CDR3 nucleotides are TGTGCCAGCCGTACGGGAAGGGGTGAGCAGTTCTTC. Protein product: CASRTGRGEQFF. The gene calls are TRBV2 and TRBJ2-1; D is possibly TRBD1 or TRBD2 (5 bases each). The CDR3 sequence is 12 residues long. CDR1 SNHLY and CDR2 FYNNEI come from the germline V gene. Trimming pared 8 bases from V and 9 bases from J, leaving 14 bases between. The complete variable domain, with remaining parts taken from reference TRBV2 and TRBJ2-1, reads EPEVTQTPSHQVTQMGQEVILRCVPISNHLYFYWYRQILGQKVEFLVSFYNNEISEKSEIFDDQFSVERPDGSNFTLKIRSTKLEDSAMYFCASRTGRGEQFFGPGTRLTVL.

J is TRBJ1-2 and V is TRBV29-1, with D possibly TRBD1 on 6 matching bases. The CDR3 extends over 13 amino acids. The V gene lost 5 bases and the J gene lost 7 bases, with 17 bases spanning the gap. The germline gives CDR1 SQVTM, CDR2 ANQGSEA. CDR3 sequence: CSVWTVTVFGYTF. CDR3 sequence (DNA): TGCAGCGTTTGGACAGTAACCGTCTTTGGCTACACCTTC.

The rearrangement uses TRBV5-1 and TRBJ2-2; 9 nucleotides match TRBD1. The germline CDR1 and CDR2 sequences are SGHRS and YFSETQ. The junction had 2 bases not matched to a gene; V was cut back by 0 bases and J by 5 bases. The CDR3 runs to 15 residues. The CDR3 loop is CASSLDRGHTGELFF. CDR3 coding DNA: TGCGCCAGCAGCTTGGACAGGGGGCATACCGGGGAGCTGTTTTTT.

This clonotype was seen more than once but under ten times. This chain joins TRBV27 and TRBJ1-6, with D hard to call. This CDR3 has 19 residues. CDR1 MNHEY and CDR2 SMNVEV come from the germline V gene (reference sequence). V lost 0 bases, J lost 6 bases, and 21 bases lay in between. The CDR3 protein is CASSLSHTKGGPFNSPLHF. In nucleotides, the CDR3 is TGTGCCAGCAGTTTATCCCACACAAAGGGAGGGCCCTTTAATTCACCCCTCCACTTT.

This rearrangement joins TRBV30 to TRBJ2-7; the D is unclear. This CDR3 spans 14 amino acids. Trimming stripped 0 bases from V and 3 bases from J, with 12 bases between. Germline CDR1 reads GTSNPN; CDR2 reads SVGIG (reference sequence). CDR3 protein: CAWSVGPRFYEQYF. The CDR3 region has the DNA TGTGCCTGGAGTGTAGGGCCCCGATTCTACGAGCAGTACTTC.

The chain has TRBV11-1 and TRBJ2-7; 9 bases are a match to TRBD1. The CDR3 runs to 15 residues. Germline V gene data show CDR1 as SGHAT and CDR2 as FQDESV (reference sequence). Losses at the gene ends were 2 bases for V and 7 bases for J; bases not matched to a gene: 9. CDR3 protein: CASSLIRDRAVEQYF. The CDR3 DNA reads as TGTGCCAGCAGCTTAATCCGGGACAGGGCTGTTGAGCAGTACTTC. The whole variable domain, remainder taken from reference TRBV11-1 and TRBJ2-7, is EAEVAQSPRYKITEKSQAVAFWCDPISGHATLYWYRQILGQGPELLVQFQDESVVDDSQLPKDRFSAERLKGVDSTLKIQPAELGDSAMYLCASSLIRDRAVEQYFGPGTRLTVT.

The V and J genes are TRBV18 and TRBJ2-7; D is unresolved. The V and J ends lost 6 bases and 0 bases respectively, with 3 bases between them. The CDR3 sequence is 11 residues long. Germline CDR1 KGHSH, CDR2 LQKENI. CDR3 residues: CASSGSYEQYF. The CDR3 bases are TGTGCCAGCTCGGGCTCCTACGAGCAGTACTTC.

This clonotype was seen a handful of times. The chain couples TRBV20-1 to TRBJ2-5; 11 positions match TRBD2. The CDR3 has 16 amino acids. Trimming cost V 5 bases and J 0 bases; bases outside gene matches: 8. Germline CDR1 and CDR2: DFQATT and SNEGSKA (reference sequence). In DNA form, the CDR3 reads TGCAGTGCTCCTTACCTAGCGGGGGGTAACCAAGAGACCCAGTACTTC. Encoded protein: CSAPYLAGGNQETQYF.

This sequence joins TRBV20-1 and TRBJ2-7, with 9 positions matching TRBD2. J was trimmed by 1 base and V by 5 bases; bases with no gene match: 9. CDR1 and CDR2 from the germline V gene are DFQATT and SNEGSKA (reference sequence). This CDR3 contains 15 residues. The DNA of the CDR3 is TGCAGTGCTCCCGGGCTAGCGGGGCAGTCCTACGAGCAGTACTTC. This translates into CSAPGLAGQSYEQYF.

CDR3 DNA sequence: TGTGCCAGCAGTGGGTACCGGGACAGGGGCAACGAGCAGTACTTC. This sequence encodes CASSGYRDRGNEQYF. The V call is TRBV2, the J call TRBJ2-7, with 10 bases identical to TRBD1. CDR1 and CDR2 from the germline V gene are SNHLY and FYNNEI. The CDR3 has 15 residues. After removal of 4 bases from V and 5 bases from J, the junction contained 8 bases not matched to a gene.

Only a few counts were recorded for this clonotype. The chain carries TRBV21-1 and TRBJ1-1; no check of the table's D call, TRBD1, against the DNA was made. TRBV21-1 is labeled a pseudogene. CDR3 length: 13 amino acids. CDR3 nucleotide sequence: TGTGCCAGCAGCTCCCAAGGGGGCGCTGAAGCTTTCTTT. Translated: CASSSQGGAEAFF.

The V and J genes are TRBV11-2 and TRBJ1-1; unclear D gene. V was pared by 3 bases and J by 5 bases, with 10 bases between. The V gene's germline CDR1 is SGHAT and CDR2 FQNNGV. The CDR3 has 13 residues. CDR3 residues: CASSLTRSTEAFF. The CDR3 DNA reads TGTGCCAGCAGCTTGACAAGGTCGACTGAAGCTTTCTTT.

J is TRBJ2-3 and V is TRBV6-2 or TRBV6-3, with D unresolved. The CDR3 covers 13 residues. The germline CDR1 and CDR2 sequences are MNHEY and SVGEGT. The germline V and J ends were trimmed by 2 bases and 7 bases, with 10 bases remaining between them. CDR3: CASSYAPLNTQYF. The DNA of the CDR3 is TGTGCCAGCAGTTACGCACCCCTAAATACGCAGTATTTT.

The CDR3 region is CASSLRVHTEAFF. CDR3 nucleotide sequence: TGTGCCAGCAGTCTCAGGGTGCACACTGAAGCTTTCTTT. The rearrangement uses TRBV6-2 or TRBV6-3 and TRBJ1-1, with D maybe TRBD1 (5 bases). Germline-derived CDR1 and CDR2 are MNHEY and SVGEGT. There are 13 residues in the CDR3. V was trimmed by 5 bases and J by 3 bases, leaving 10 bases between them.

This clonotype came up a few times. In DNA form, the CDR3 reads TGTGCCAGCAGGGCCAGGGGGGGCCGAGGGTCCGGGCAGTACTTC. It is translated as CASRARGGRGSGQYF. The V gene is TRBV6-1, the J gene TRBJ2-7, with D perhaps matching TRBD1 or TRBD2 (7 bases each). Germline V CDR1 and CDR2: MNHNS, SASEGT. The CDR3 length is 15 residues. V was clipped by 6 bases and J by 9 bases, with 24 bases between them.

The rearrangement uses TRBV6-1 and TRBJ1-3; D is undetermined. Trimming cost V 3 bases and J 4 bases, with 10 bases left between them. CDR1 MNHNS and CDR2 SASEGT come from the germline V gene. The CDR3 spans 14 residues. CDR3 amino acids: CASSERVSGNTIYF. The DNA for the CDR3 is TGTGCCAGCAGTGAGAGGGTGTCAGGAAACACCATATATTTT.

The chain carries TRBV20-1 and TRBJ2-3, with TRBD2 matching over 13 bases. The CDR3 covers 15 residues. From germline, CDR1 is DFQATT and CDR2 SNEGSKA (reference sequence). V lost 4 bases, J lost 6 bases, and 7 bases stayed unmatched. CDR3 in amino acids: CSATTSGRAGDTQYF. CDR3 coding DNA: TGCAGTGCTACAACTAGCGGGAGGGCCGGTGATACGCAGTATTTT.

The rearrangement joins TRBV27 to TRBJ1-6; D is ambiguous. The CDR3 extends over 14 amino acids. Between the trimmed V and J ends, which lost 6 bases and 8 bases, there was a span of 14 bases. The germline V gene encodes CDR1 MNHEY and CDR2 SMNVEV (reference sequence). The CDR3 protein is CASSPRVGDSPLHF. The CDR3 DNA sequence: TGTGCCAGCAGCCCGCGAGTTGGGGATTCACCCCTCCACTTT.

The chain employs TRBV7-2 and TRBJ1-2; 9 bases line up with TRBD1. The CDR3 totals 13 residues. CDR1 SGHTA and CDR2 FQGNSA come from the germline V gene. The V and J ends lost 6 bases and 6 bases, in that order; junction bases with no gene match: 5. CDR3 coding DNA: TGTGCCAGCAGTTTTAACAGGGGGCATGGCTACACCTTC. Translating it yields CASSFNRGHGYTF.

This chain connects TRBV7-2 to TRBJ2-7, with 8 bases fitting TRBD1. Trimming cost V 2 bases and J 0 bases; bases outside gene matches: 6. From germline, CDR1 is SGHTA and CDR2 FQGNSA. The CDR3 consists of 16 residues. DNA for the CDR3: TGTGCCAGCAGCTTAAGGGGACAGGCAAACTCCTACGAGCAGTACTTC. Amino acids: CASSLRGQANSYEQYF.

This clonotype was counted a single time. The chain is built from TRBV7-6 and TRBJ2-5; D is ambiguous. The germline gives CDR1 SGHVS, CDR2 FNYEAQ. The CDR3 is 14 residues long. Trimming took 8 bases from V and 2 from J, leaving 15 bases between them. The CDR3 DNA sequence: TGTGCCAGCTCAGCTTCACAAACACAAGAGACCCAGTACTTC. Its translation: CASSASQTQETQYF.

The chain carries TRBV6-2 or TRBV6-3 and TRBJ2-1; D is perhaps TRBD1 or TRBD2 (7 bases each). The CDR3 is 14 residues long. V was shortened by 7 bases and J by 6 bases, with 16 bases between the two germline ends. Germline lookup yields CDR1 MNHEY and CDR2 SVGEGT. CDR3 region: CASTKSGGVNEQFF. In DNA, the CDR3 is TGTGCCAGCACAAAGTCAGGGGGGGTCAATGAGCAGTTCTTC.